The 27 T cell receptor beta chains in this list originate from one sample, sequenced in a study of graft-versus-host responses after intestinal transplantation. These TCRs are of unknown antigen specificity. TCRdb keeps only in-frame clones here, not all; method: immunoSEQ multiplex PCR. The sample contains 90,000 to 120,000 clones, roughly 89% of which appear only once. The sample was unstimulated CD4+ T cells sorted from spleen or lymph node cells, taken before transplant. These receptors all stem from a human donor who was the organ donor for an intestinal transplant.

The rearrangement joins TRBV27 to TRBJ1-2; D remains unclear. Trimming cost V 5 bases and J 3 bases, with 10 bases left between them. Looked up from germline, CDR1 is MNHEY and CDR2 is SMNVEV (reference sequence). This CDR3 spans 13 amino acids. The CDR3 sequence is CASSASSHYGYTF. The CDR3, as DNA: TGTGCCAGCAGTGCGTCGTCTCACTATGGCTACACCTTC.

In this sample, this clone turned up once. The chain couples TRBV20-1 to TRBJ2-7; D gene uncertain. CDR1 and CDR2 from the germline V gene are DFQATT and SNEGSKA (reference sequence). V lost 5 bases and J lost 0, with 5 bases in between. CDR3 length: 11 amino acids. CDR3 sequence (DNA): TGCAGTGCTGTATCCTCCTACGAGCAGTACTTC. This translates into CSAVSSYEQYF.

This chain joins TRBV7-8 and TRBJ2-7; 10 bases line up with TRBD2. Per the germline V gene, CDR1 is SGHVS and CDR2 is FQNEAQ. J was trimmed by 4 bases and V by 4 bases; bases with no gene match: 7. This CDR3 has 15 amino acids. CDR3 residues: CASSWQREGRYEQYF. For the CDR3, the DNA is TGTGCCAGCAGCTGGCAGCGGGAGGGCCGTTACGAGCAGTACTTC.

The chain's CDR3 is CASSLVPGPYEQYF. The DNA for the CDR3 is TGCGCCAGCAGCTTGGTTCCGGGACCATACGAGCAGTACTTC. The chain links TRBV5-1 to TRBJ2-7; D might be TRBD1 or TRBD2, each matching 5 bases. V lost 0 bases and J lost 4, with 11 bases in between. This CDR3 contains 14 residues. CDR1 is SGHRS and CDR2 is YFSETQ in the germline V gene. The full variable domain, with the rest looked up from reference TRBV5-1 and TRBJ2-7, is KAGVTQTPRYLIKTRGQQVTLSCSPISGHRSVSWYQQTPGQGLQFLFEYFSETQRNKGNFPGRFSGRQFSNSRSEMNVSTLELGDSALYLCASSLVPGPYEQYFGPGTRLTVT.

The genes are TRBV5-1 and TRBJ2-5; D is ambiguous. The germline CDR1 and CDR2 sequences are SGHRS and YFSETQ. Trimming removed 4 bases at V and 5 bases at J, with 15 bases between. The CDR3 loop spans 14 amino acids. As DNA, the CDR3 is TGCGCCAGCAGCCCGGACCCCCTAGGCGAGACCCAGTACTTC. Amino acid sequence: CASSPDPLGETQYF.

V gene TRBV9 combines with J gene TRBJ2-2; TRBD2 matches at 8 bases. The V segment lost 6 bases and the J segment 5 bases; nucleotides outside the gene matches: 9. The V gene's germline CDR1 is SGDLS and CDR2 YYNGEE. This CDR3 region has 15 residues. The CDR3 coding sequence is TGTGCCAGCAACCCGGCGGGGGGCCGTACCGGGGAGCTGTTTTTT. Protein sequence: CASNPAGGRTGELFF.

The table lists this clone with a count of one. The chain couples TRBV11-2 to TRBJ2-5, with D unclear. The CDR3 is 13 residues long. CDR1 is SGHAT and CDR2 is FQNNGV in the germline V gene. Trimming left V 1 base short and J 5 bases short, with 8 bases between. Here the CDR3 DNA reads TGTGCCAGCAGCTTAGGGGTAGGGGAGACCCAGTACTTC. Translating it yields CASSLGVGETQYF.

The chain couples TRBV7-2 to TRBJ2-2, with TRBD2 identical over 9 bases. Germline V lookup: CDR1 SGHTA, CDR2 FQGNSA. The CDR3 covers 14 residues. V lost 5 bases and J lost 8; bases outside the gene matches: 6. The CDR3 protein is CASSPVSGRGELFF. The CDR3 nucleotides read TGTGCCAGCAGCCCCGTTAGCGGGAGAGGGGAGCTGTTTTTT.

The chain has TRBV4-1 and TRBJ2-4; 7 bases agree with TRBD2. Germline V lookup: CDR1 MGHRA, CDR2 YSYEKL. Trimming cost V 0 bases and J 7 bases; bases outside gene matches: 6. CDR3 length: 15 residues. The CDR3, as DNA: TGCGCCAGCAGCCAAGAGTTCGGGGGGTTGAACATTCAGTACTTC. Protein: CASSQEFGGLNIQYF.

The DNA for the CDR3 is TGTGCCAGCAGTAACATGGGAGAGACCCAGTACTTC. Amino acids: CASSNMGETQYF. This chain links TRBV6-1 with TRBJ2-5; D remains ambiguous. The CDR3 is made up of 12 amino acids. Per germline, CDR1 MNHNS and CDR2 SASEGT. V was trimmed by 5 bases and J by 4 bases, leaving 8 bases between them.

This chain uses TRBV27 with TRBJ2-7, with 7 bases identical to TRBD2. Germline CDR1 and CDR2: MNHEY and SMNVEV (reference sequence). This CDR3 has 15 amino acids. With V trimmed by 2 bases and J by 2 bases, 6 bases remained unmatched. CDR3 nucleotide sequence: TGTGCCAGCAGTTTAAGGACTAGGGGAACCTACGAGCAGTACTTC. Its protein is CASSLRTRGTYEQYF.

The rearrangement links TRBV7-6 to TRBJ2-2; D not certain. V was pared by 3 bases and J by 3 bases, with 5 bases between. In germline, CDR1 is SGHVS, CDR2 FNYEAQ. The CDR3 spans 13 residues. The CDR3 DNA is TGTGCCAGCAGCTTCTTGGACACCGGGGAGCTGTTTTTT. It specifies CASSFLDTGELFF.

As for this clone: Other DNA sequences in this specimen translate into the identical CDR3. The V gene is TRBV4-2, the J gene TRBJ2-1; 7 positions agree with TRBD2. The germline CDR1 and CDR2 sequences are LGHNA and YNFKEQ. With 4 bases clipped from V and 9 bases from J, the junction kept 6 bases outside the gene matches. The CDR3 sequence is 13 residues long. DNA for the CDR3: TGTGCCAGCAGCCGGGGGGGTATCGGTGAGCAGTTCTTC. This gives the protein CASSRGGIGEQFF.

CDR3 loop: CASSHTDRANYGYTF. CDR3 bases: TGTGCCAGCAGCCACACGGACAGGGCTAACTATGGCTACACCTTC. The genes are TRBV7-9 and TRBJ1-2, with 8 bases matching TRBD1. Germline V gene data show CDR1 as SEHNR and CDR2 as FQNEAQ (reference sequence). V shed 5 bases, J shed 0 bases, and the junction held 5 bases outside the gene matches. The CDR3 has 15 residues.

This chain joins TRBV6-5 and TRBJ2-7; D may be TRBD2 (6 bases). Trimming cost V 2 bases and J 4 bases, with 12 bases left between them. The CDR3 runs 14 residues. CDR1 is MNHEY and CDR2 is SVGAGI in the germline V gene. The CDR3 spells CASSYRGLQYEQYF. DNA for the CDR3: TGTGCCAGCAGTTACAGGGGACTCCAGTACGAGCAGTACTTC.

The chain employs TRBV19 and TRBJ2-3; D gene uncertain. The germline V gene encodes CDR1 LNHDA and CDR2 SQIVND (reference sequence). CDR3 length equals 14 residues. The V and J ends lost 5 bases and 2 bases respectively, with 11 bases between them. The CDR3 DNA reads as TGTGCCAGTAGTGAAGTCGGGTCCACAGATACGCAGTATTTT. It encodes CASSEVGSTDTQYF.

This chain joins TRBV10-3 and TRBJ2-7, with D perhaps TRBD2 (5 bases). Trimming pared 5 bases from V and 3 bases from J, leaving 14 bases between. Per germline, CDR1 ENHRY and CDR2 SYGVKD. There are 14 residues in the CDR3. The CDR3 nucleotides are TGTGCCATCAGTCTCGGGGTGGTTGGCTACGAGCAGTACTTC. This codes for CAISLGVVGYEQYF.

The genes are TRBV7-9 and TRBJ2-3, with 9 bases identical to TRBD1. After removal of 3 bases from V and 5 bases from J, the junction contained 9 bases not matched to a gene. The CDR3 spans 16 residues. The V gene's germline CDR1 is SEHNR and CDR2 FQNEAQ (reference sequence). The CDR3 reads CASSLGRDRVGDTQYF. Written as DNA, the CDR3 is TGTGCCAGCAGCTTGGGCCGGGACAGGGTGGGAGATACGCAGTATTTT.

The J gene is TRBJ2-2, the V gene TRBV9; D ambiguous. Germline values: CDR1 SGDLS, CDR2 YYNGEE. CDR3 length: 13 residues. V was cut by 0 bases and J by 7 bases, with 7 bases left in between. CDR3 sequence: CASSVVGHGELFF. DNA for the CDR3: TGTGCCAGCAGCGTAGTTGGTCACGGGGAGCTGTTTTTT. Supplemented by reference TRBV9 and TRBJ2-2, the full variable domain reads DSGVTQTPKHLITATGQRVTLRCSPRSGDLSVYWYQQSLDQGLQFLIQYYNGEERAKGNILERFSAQQFPDLHSELNLSSLELGDSALYFCASSVVGHGELFFGEGSRLTVL.

Concerning this clone: One end of the junction fails to match germline, which may point to a read error. V and J are TRBV5-4 and TRBJ1-4, with 7 bases fitting TRBD1. The CDR3 runs 14 residues. The V gene's germline CDR1 is SGHNT and CDR2 YYREEE (reference sequence). The CDR3 coding sequence is TGTGCCAGCAGCCAAGTTACAGGGGCGGGAAACGGACTTTTT. Its protein is CASSQVTGAGNGLF.

V and J are TRBV9 and TRBJ2-5, with D perhaps given as TRBD1 or TRBD2 (6 bases each). The germline V and J ends were trimmed by 4 bases and 4 bases, with 14 bases remaining between them. CDR1 and CDR2 (germline): SGDLS, YYNGEE. The CDR3 consists of 14 residues. CDR3 protein: CASSTRLGGETQYF. Here the CDR3 DNA reads TGTGCCAGCAGCACCCGACTAGGGGGAGAGACCCAGTACTTC. Full variable domain (missing parts from reference TRBV9 and TRBJ2-5): DSGVTQTPKHLITATGQRVTLRCSPRSGDLSVYWYQQSLDQGLQFLIQYYNGEERAKGNILERFSAQQFPDLHSELNLSSLELGDSALYFCASSTRLGGETQYFGPGTRLLVL.

The V gene is TRBV14, the J gene TRBJ1-6, with a tentative D call TRBD1 (5 bases). This CDR3 has 13 amino acids. V dropped 5 bases and J dropped 8 bases, with 10 bases sitting between them. Germline V gene lookup returns CDR1 SGHDN and CDR2 FVKESK. CDR3 sequence (DNA): TGTGCCAGCAGCTCCAGGGAGTATTCACCCCTCCACTTT. It yields the protein CASSSREYSPLHF.

The chain recombines TRBV5-1 with TRBJ1-1; a possible D gene is TRBD1 (5 bases). CDR1 SGHRS and CDR2 YFSETQ come from the germline V gene. This CDR3 has 12 residues. V lost 5 bases to trimming and J lost 3 bases, with 8 bases between them. CDR3: CASRGEYTEAFF. CDR3 DNA: TGCGCCAGCAGGGGGGAATACACTGAAGCTTTCTTT.

V is TRBV5-4 and J is TRBJ1-2; 9 bases match TRBD1. This CDR3 comprises 13 residues. Trimming took 4 bases from V and 10 from J; bases not matched to a gene: 8. Germline V gives CDR1 SGHNT, CDR2 YYREEE (reference sequence). In DNA, the CDR3 is TGTGCCAGCAGCCGGCCGACAGGGGGAGTCTACACCTTC. This codes for CASSRPTGGVYTF.

This rearrangement joins TRBV9 to TRBJ2-5; TRBD2 agrees at 10 bases. With V trimmed by 4 bases and J by 1 base, 4 bases remained unmatched. The length of the CDR3 is 15 residues. The germline gives CDR1 SGDLS, CDR2 YYNGEE. Here the CDR3 reads CASSISSGGQETQYF. DNA for the CDR3: TGTGCCAGCAGCATATCTAGCGGGGGCCAAGAGACCCAGTACTTC.

The chain recombines TRBV2 with TRBJ2-7; no clear D. Germline loops: CDR1 SNHLY, CDR2 FYNNEI. Trimming left V 2 bases short and J 0 bases short, with 11 bases between. The CDR3 is made up of 15 amino acids. CDR3 in amino acids: CASSERFSTSYEQYF. CDR3 coding DNA: TGTGCCAGCAGTGAAAGGTTTTCAACCTCCTACGAGCAGTACTTC.

This chain connects TRBV12-2 to TRBJ1-4; the DNA was not compared with TRBD1, the D call given in the table. TRBV12-2 corresponds to a pseudogene. The CDR3 extends over 14 amino acids. CDR3 protein: CASRSRQSNEKLFF. CDR3 DNA sequence: TGTGCAAGTCGCTCCCGACAGAGTAATGAAAAACTGTTTTTT.